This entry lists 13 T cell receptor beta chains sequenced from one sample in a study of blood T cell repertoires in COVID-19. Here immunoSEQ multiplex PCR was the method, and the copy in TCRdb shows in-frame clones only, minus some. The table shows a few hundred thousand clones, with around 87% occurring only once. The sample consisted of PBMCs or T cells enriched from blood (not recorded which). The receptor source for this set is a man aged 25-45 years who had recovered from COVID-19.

CDR3 region: CASSLGQGRFTGELFF. CDR3 sequence (DNA): TGTGCCAGCAGTTTGGGACAGGGACGATTCACCGGGGAGCTGTTTTTT. The J gene is TRBJ2-2, the V gene TRBV6-6; 9 positions agree with TRBD1. Trimming at V came to 4 bases and at J to 4 bases, leaving 7 bases not matched to a gene. The CDR3 consists of 16 residues. The V gene's germline CDR1 is MNHNY and CDR2 SVGAGI (reference sequence).

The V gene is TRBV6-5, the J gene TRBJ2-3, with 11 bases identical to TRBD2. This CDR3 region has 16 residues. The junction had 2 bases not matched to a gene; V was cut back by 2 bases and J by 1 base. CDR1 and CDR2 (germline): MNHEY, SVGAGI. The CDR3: CASSYNSGGGTDTQYF. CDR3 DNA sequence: TGTGCCAGCAGTTACAATAGCGGGGGGGGCACAGATACGCAGTATTTT.

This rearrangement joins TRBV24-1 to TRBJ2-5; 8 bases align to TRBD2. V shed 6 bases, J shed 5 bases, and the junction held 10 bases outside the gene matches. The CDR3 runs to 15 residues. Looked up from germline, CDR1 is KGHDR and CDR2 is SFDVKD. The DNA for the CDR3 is TGTGCCACCAGTCCTACCAGCGGGAGCACGGAGACCCAGTACTTC. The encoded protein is CATSPTSGSTETQYF.

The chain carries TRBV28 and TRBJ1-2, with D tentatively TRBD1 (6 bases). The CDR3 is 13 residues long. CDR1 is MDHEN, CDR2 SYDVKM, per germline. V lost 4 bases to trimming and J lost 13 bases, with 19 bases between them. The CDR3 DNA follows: TGTGCCAGCAGTTCCCATAGGGACATCCCACGCACCTTC. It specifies CASSSHRDIPRTF.

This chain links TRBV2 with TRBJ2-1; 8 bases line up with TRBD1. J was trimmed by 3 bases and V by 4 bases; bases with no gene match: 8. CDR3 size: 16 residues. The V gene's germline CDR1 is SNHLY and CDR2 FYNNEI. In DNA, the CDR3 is TGTGCCAGCAGTGGTACAGGGGGAAGACACTACAATGAGCAGTTCTTC. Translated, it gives CASSGTGGRHYNEQFF.

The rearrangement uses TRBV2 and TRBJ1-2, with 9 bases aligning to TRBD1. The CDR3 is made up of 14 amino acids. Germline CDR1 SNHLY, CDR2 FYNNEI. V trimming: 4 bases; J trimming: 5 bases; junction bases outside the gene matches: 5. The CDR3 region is CASSGHGQGYGYTF. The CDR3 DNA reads TGTGCCAGCAGTGGCCATGGACAGGGGTATGGCTACACCTTC.

The CDR3 DNA sequence: TGTGCCAGCAGTTTAATGCTAGCGGGACCCTACGAGCAGTACTTC. This gives the protein CASSLMLAGPYEQYF. This chain joins TRBV28 and TRBJ2-7; TRBD2 aligns across 9 bases. Trimming cost V 2 bases and J 2 bases; bases outside gene matches: 4. CDR3 length: 15 residues. In germline, CDR1 is MDHEN, CDR2 SYDVKM.

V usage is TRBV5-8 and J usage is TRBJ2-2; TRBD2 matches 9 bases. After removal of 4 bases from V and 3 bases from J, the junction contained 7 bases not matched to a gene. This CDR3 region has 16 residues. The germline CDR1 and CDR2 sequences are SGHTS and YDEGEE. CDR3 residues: CASSPERTSDTGELFF. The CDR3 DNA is TGTGCCAGCAGCCCGGAGCGGACTAGCGACACCGGGGAGCTGTTTTTT.

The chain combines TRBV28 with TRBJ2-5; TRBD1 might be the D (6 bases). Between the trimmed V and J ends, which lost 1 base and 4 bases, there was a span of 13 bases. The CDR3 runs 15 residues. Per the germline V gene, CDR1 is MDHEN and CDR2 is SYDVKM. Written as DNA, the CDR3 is TGTGCCAGCAGTTTATCCAGGACAGTTCGAGAGACCCAGTACTTC. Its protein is CASSLSRTVRETQYF.

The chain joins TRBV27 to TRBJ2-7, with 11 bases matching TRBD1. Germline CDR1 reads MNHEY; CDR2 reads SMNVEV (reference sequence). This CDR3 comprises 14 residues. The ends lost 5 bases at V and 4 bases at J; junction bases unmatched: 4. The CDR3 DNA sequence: TGTGCCAGCAGTCCCCGGGACAGGGGGTACGAGCAGTACTTC. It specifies CASSPRDRGYEQYF.

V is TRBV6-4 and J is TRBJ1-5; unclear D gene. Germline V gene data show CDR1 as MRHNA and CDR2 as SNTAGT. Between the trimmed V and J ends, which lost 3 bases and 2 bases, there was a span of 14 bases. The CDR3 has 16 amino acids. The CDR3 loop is CASSETKRRGNQPQHF. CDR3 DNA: TGTGCCAGCAGTGAAACGAAACGGAGAGGCAATCAGCCCCAGCATTTT.

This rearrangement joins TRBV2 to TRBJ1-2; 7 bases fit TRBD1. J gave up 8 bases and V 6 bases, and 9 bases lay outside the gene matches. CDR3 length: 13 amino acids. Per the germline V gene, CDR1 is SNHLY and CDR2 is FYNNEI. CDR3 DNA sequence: TGTGCCAGCAGCCTTAGACAGGGTGACGGCTACACCTTC. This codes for CASSLRQGDGYTF. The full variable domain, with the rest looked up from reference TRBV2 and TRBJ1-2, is EPEVTQTPSHQVTQMGQEVILRCVPISNHLYFYWYRQILGQKVEFLVSFYNNEISEKSEIFDDQFSVERPDGSNFTLKIRSTKLEDSAMYFCASSLRQGDGYTFGSGTRLTVV.

The CDR3: CASTDGGEETQYF. CDR3 in DNA: TGTGCCAGCACAGATGGCGGAGAAGAGACCCAGTACTTC. The chain has TRBV2 and TRBJ2-5; D call uncertain. The germline V gene encodes CDR1 SNHLY and CDR2 FYNNEI. Trimming removed 7 bases from V and 3 bases from J, with 12 bases in between. The CDR3 length is 13 residues.